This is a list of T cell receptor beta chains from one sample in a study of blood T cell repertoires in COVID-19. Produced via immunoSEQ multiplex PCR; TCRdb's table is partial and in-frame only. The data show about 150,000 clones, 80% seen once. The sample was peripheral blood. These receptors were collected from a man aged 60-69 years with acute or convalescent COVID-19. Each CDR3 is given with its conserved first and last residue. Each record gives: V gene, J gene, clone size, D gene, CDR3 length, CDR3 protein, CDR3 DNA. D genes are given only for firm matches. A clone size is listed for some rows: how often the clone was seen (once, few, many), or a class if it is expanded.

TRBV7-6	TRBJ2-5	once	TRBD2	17	CASSLAGSGGSGETQYF	TGTGCCAGCTCCCTGGCGGGGTCGGGGGGGTCCGGAGAGACCCAGTACTTC
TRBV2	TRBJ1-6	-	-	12	CASTQGNSPLHF	TGTGCCAGCACTCAGGGTAATTCACCCCTCCACTTT
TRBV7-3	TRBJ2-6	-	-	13	CASSSGAANVLTF	TGTGCCAGCAGCAGCGGAGCGGCCAACGTCCTGACTTTC
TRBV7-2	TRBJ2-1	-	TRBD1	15	CASSTQGSRYNEQFF	TGTGCCAGCAGCACACAGGGGTCGCGATACAATGAGCAGTTCTTC
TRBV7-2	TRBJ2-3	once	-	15	CASSSDGGATDTQYF	TGTGCCAGCAGCTCAGACGGGGGAGCCACAGATACGCAGTATTTT
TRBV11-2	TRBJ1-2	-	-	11	CASSKGVGYTF	TGTGCCAGCAGCAAGGGAGTTGGCTACACCTTC
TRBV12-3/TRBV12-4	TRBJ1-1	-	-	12	CASGGGYTEAFF	TGTGCCAGTGGAGGAGGGTACACTGAAGCTTTCTTT
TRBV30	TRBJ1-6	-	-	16	CAWSQRGNSYNSPLHF	TGTGCCTGGAGTCAAAGGGGGAACTCCTATAATTCACCCCTCCACTTT
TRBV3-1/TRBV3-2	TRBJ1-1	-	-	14	CASSQGAVNTEAFF	TGTGCCAGCAGCCAAGGGGCAGTTAACACTGAAGCTTTCTTT
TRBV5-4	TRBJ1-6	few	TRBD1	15	CASSSGQGGNSPLHF	TGTGCCAGCAGTAGCGGACAGGGAGGAAATTCACCCCTCCACTTT
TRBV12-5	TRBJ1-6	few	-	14	CASGLSQGGSPLHF	TGTGCTAGTGGTTTGTCACAGGGTGGGTCACCCCTCCACTTT
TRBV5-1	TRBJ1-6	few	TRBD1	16	CATSAGDREEGSPLHF	TGCGCCACCTCAGCGGGTGACAGGGAGGAAGGATCACCCCTCCACTTT
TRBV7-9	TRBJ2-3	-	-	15	CASSLDNYSTDTQYF	TGTGCCAGCAGCTTAGACAACTATAGCACAGATACGCAGTATTTT
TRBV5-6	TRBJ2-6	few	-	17	CASSAWNVRTGANVLTF	TGTGCCAGCTCAGCTTGGAATGTGAGGACTGGGGCCAACGTCCTGACTTTC
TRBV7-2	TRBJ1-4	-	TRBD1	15	CASSLGGQGVEKLFF	TGTGCCAGCAGCTTAGGCGGTCAGGGGGTGGAAAAACTGTTTTTT
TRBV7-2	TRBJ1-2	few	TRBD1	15	CASSLEDRAAYGYTF	TGTGCCAGCAGCCTGGAGGACAGGGCCGCTTATGGCTACACCTTC
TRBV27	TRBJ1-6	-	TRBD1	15	CASRGQGTHNSPLHF	TGTGCCAGCAGGGGACAGGGTACACATAATTCACCCCTCCACTTT
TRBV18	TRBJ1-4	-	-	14	CASSREGRTEKLFF	TGTGCCAGCTCACGGGAAGGGAGGACTGAAAAACTGTTTTTT
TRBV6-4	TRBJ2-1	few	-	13	CAADASKGNEQFF	TGTGCGGCGGACGCCTCGAAGGGGAATGAGCAGTTCTTC
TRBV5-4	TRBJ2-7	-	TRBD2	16	CASSPGPVTSGGPPTF	TGTGCCAGCAGCCCCGGCCCAGTGACTAGCGGGGGCCCCCCTACTTTC
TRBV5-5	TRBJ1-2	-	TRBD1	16	CASSSTLGQGNYGYTF	TGTGCCAGCAGCTCAACCTTGGGACAGGGTAACTATGGCTACACCTTC
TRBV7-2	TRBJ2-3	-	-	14	CASSPGTSTDTQYF	TGTGCCAGCAGCCCTGGGACTAGCACAGATACGCAGTATTTT
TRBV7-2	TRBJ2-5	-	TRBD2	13	CASRLAGQETQYF	TGTGCCAGCAGGCTAGCGGGGCAAGAGACCCAGTACTTC
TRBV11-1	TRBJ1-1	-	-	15	CASSLEGRGHTEAFF	TGTGCCAGCAGCTTAGAGGGCAGGGGCCACACTGAAGCTTTCTTT
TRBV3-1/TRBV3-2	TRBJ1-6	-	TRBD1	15	CASSFDRGYNSPLHF	TGTGCCAGCAGCTTCGACAGGGGGTATAATTCACCCCTCCACTTT
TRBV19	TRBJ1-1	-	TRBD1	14	CASSPDKGATEAFF	TGTGCCAGTAGTCCGGACAAGGGGGCCACTGAAGCTTTCTTT
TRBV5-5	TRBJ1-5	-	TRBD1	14	CASSLQQGNQPQHF	TGTGCCAGCAGCTTACAACAGGGGAATCAGCCCCAGCATTTT
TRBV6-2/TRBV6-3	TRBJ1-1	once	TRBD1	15	CASSYPPGGLTEAFF	TGTGCCAGCAGTTACCCCCCAGGGGGCTTGACTGAAGCTTTCTTT
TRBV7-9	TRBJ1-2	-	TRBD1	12	CASSSGQGILTF	TGTGCCAGCAGCTCGGGACAGGGGATCCTGACCTTC
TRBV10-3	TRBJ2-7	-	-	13	CAISNRVSPEQYF	TGTGCCATCAGTAACCGGGTCTCCCCCGAGCAGTACTTC
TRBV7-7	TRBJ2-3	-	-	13	CASSLGLTDTQYF	TGTGCCAGCAGCTTGGGACTGACAGATACGCAGTATTTT
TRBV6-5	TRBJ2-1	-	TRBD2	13	CASQLAGDYEQFF	TGTGCCAGCCAACTAGCGGGAGACTATGAGCAGTTCTTC
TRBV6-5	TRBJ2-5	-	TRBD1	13	CASNRTGEETQYF	TGTGCCAGCAATCGGACAGGGGAAGAGACCCAGTACTTC
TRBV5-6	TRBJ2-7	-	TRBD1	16	CASSRTGGGTSYEQYF	TGTGCCAGCAGCAGGACAGGGGGCGGTACTTCCTACGAGCAGTACTTC
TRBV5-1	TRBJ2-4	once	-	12	CASSLTGTIQYF	TGCGCCAGCAGCTTAACAGGGACCATTCAGTACTTC